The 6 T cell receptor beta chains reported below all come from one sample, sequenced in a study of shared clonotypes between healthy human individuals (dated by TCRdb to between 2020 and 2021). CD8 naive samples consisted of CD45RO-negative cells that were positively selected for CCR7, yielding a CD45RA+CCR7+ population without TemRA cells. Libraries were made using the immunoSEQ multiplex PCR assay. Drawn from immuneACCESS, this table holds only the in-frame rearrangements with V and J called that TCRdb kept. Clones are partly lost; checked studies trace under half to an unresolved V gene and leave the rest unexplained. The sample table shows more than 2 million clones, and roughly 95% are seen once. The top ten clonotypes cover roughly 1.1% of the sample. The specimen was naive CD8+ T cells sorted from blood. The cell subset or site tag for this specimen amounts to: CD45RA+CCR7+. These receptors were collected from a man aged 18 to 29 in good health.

CDR3 DNA sequence: TGTGCCTGGACAGAGGGGAATCAGCCCCAGCATTTT. Translated: CAWTEGNQPQHF. The chain is built from TRBV30 and TRBJ1-5, with TRBD1 as a possible D gene (5 bases). The CDR3 covers 12 residues. Between the trimmed V and J ends, which lost 4 bases and 4 bases, there was a span of 8 bases. From germline, CDR1 is GTSNPN and CDR2 SVGIG (reference sequence).

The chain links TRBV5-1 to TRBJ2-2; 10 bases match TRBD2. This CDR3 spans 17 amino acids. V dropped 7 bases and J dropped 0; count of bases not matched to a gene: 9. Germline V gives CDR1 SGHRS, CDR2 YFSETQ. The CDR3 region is CASGETSGHANTGELFF. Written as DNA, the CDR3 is TGCGCCAGCGGGGAGACTAGCGGGCATGCGAACACCGGGGAGCTGTTTTTT.

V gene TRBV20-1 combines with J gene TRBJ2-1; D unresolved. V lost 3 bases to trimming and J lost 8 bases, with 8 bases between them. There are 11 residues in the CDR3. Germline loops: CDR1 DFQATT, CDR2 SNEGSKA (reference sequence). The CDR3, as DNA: TGCAGTGCTAGGTTTCTCGATGAGCAGTTCTTC. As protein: CSARFLDEQFF.

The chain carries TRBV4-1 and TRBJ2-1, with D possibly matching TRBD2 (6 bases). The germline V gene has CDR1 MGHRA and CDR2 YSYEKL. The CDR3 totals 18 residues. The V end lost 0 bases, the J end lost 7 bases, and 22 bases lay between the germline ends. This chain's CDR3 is CASSQEGAGRDGINEQFF. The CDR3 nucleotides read TGCGCCAGCAGCCAAGAGGGAGCGGGCCGGGACGGGATTAATGAGCAGTTCTTC.

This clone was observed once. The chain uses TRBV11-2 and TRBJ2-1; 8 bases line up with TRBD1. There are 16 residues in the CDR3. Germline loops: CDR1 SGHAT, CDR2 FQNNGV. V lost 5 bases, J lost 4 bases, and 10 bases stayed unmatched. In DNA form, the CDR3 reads TGTGCCAGCAGCGAAAGCCGGGACAGGTTATACAATGAGCAGTTCTTC. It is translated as CASSESRDRLYNEQFF.

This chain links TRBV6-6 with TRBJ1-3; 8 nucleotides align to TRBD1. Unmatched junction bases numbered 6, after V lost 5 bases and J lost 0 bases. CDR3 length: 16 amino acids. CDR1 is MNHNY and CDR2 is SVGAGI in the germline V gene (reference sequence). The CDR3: CASSPDRAASGNTIYF. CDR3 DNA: TGTGCCAGCAGTCCGGACAGGGCCGCCTCTGGAAACACCATATATTTT.